This T cell receptor beta chain stems from a study of T cell responses to AZD1222 COVID-19 vaccine. Notes on the study in general: Baseline serology detected seropositivity in only six or seven AZD1222 recipients. Every sample of the repertoires postdated the peak T cell response. Per reports, nearly half of all spike-specific TCRs target regions that are unmutated in variants. Most donors were white British, females outnumbered males, and clonal diversity was possibly underestimated.

Concerning this clone: The antigen is not known.

Clones were read by immunoSEQ multiplex PCR, and TCRdb kept only the in-frame ones, dropping some. Of about 89,000 clones in the sample, approximately 90% are singletons; the top ten hold 4% to 6%. This specimen was peripheral blood, taken on day 0 of MenACWY control vaccination. The TCR sequence derives from an adult in good health.

The CDR3: CATSDLSGTSTDTQYF. For the CDR3, the DNA is TGTGCCACCAGTGATTTAAGCGGGACGAGCACAGATACGCAGTATTTT. This sequence joins TRBV24-1 and TRBJ2-3; 7 bases agree with TRBD2. CDR1 and CDR2 from the germline V gene are KGHDR and SFDVKD. The J segment lost 0 bases and the V segment lost 1 base, leaving 3 bases of the junction unmatched. This CDR3 has 16 residues.